Presented here are 17 T cell receptor beta chains from one specimen sequenced in a study of shared clonotypes between healthy human individuals. CD8 cells regarded as naive lacked CD45RO, were positively chosen for CCR7, and omitted terminally differentiated effector memory CD45RA+ cells. TCRdb's copy holds only in-frame clones and misses some; the assay was immunoSEQ multiplex PCR. The data hold 550,000 to 750,000 clones, with about 91% observed a single time. The sequenced sample consisted of naive CD8+ T cells sorted from blood. All receptors derive from a man in his thirties or forties in good health.

The chain recombines TRBV7-9 with TRBJ1-4; D not resolved. The germline CDR1 and CDR2 sequences are SEHNR and FQNEAQ (reference sequence). Trimming pared 1 base from V and 4 bases from J, leaving 7 bases between. There are 14 residues in the CDR3. Here the CDR3 reads CASSLEGYNEKLFF. The CDR3 DNA is TGTGCCAGCAGCTTAGAAGGTTATAATGAAAAACTGTTTTTT.

This chain links TRBV18 with TRBJ2-7, with 8 bases fitting TRBD1. Germline V lookup: CDR1 KGHSH, CDR2 LQKENI. The junction had 5 bases not matched to a gene; V was cut back by 3 bases and J by 4 bases. This CDR3 region has 14 residues. Here the CDR3 DNA reads TGTGCCAGCTCACCTTCAGGGGGCGGATACGAGCAGTACTTC. Its protein product is CASSPSGGGYEQYF.

This clone has a handful of counts. The chain has TRBV6-4 and TRBJ2-7; TRBD1 is a possible D gene (6 bases). Germline CDR1 reads MRHNA; CDR2 reads SNTAGT. The CDR3 is made up of 15 amino acids. The V end lost 1 base, the J end lost 3 bases, and 13 bases lay between the germline ends. This CDR3 reads CASSDFDRYLYEQYF. The CDR3 DNA reads TGTGCCAGCAGTGACTTCGACAGGTACCTCTACGAGCAGTACTTC.

This chain joins TRBV9 and TRBJ2-5; 12 bases agree with TRBD1. This CDR3 comprises 17 residues. V was pared by 4 bases and J by 5 bases, with 12 bases of the junction left unmatched. Germline V lookup: CDR1 SGDLS, CDR2 YYNGEE. This chain's CDR3 is CASSPGPGTGGEETQYF. The CDR3 DNA follows: TGTGCCAGCAGCCCTGGGCCCGGGACAGGGGGCGAGGAGACCCAGTACTTC.

This chain joins TRBV6-1 and TRBJ2-3; D unresolved. Trimming took 5 bases from V and 2 from J, leaving 8 bases between them. This CDR3 is built from 13 residues. CDR1 and CDR2 from the germline V gene are MNHNS and SASEGT. CDR3 amino acids: CASSSAVTDTQYF. The DNA for the CDR3 is TGTGCCAGCAGTTCCGCAGTCACAGATACGCAGTATTTT.

This chain connects TRBV7-9 to TRBJ1-2, with D hard to call. In germline, CDR1 is SEHNR, CDR2 FQNEAQ (reference sequence). Trimming removed 3 bases from V and 14 bases from J, with 16 bases in between. The CDR3 contains 12 residues. For the CDR3, the DNA is TGTGCCAGCAGCTTTCCCATATCATACTGGACCTTC. This codes for CASSFPISYWTF.

This clone was observed a single time. The chain is built from TRBV5-4 and TRBJ2-1, with D tentatively TRBD2 (5 bases). Germline CDR1 is SGHNT and CDR2 is YYREEE (reference sequence). V was cut by 1 base and J by 8 bases, with 19 bases left in between. This CDR3 spans 16 amino acids. Written as DNA, the CDR3 is TGTGCCAGCAGCTTGAGGTCGTCTAGCAATCTTGATGAGCAGTTCTTC. This encodes CASSLRSSSNLDEQFF.

V and J are TRBV16 and TRBJ2-1, with D unclear. V lost 0 bases to trimming and J lost 1 base, with 10 bases between them. CDR3 size: 16 residues. The germline gives CDR1 KGHSY, CDR2 FQNENV. Here the CDR3 reads CASSQSYTVSYNEQFF. CDR3 bases: TGTGCCAGCAGCCAATCGTACACCGTTTCCTACAATGAGCAGTTCTTC.

The chain joins TRBV6-5 to TRBJ2-7; D call uncertain. This CDR3 has 14 residues. Germline CDR1 and CDR2: MNHEY and SVGAGI. V lost 5 bases and J lost 3, with 14 bases in between. The CDR3 loop reads CASSPGLLGYEQYF. CDR3 DNA sequence: TGTGCCAGCAGTCCCGGCCTGCTCGGCTACGAGCAGTACTTC.

The rearrangement links TRBV6-1 to TRBJ1-5, with D perhaps TRBD1 (6 bases). This CDR3 is 14 amino acids long. Trimming removed 1 base at V and 6 bases at J, with 10 bases between. Looked up from germline, CDR1 is MNHNS and CDR2 is SASEGT. The CDR3 is CASSEVQGSQPQHF. In DNA, the CDR3 is TGTGCCAGCAGTGAAGTACAGGGTAGTCAGCCCCAGCATTTT.

This clone was seen a single time. Here the CDR3 DNA reads TGTGCCAGCAGCTTAGGGTTCGGGGTCCCTCAGCCCCAGCATTTT. Translated: CASSLGFGVPQPQHF. This chain connects TRBV7-9 to TRBJ1-5, with unresolved D. Trimming removed 1 base from V and 6 bases from J, with 13 bases in between. Germline CDR1 reads SEHNR; CDR2 reads FQNEAQ (reference sequence). The CDR3 has 15 residues.

The CDR3 DNA reads as TGTGCCAGCAGTTGGAACGGAAACTCTGGGGCCAACGTCCTGACTTTC. Translating it yields CASSWNGNSGANVLTF. V usage is TRBV28 and J usage is TRBJ2-6; D not resolved. Germline loops: CDR1 MDHEN, CDR2 SYDVKM. V was cut by 4 bases and J by 0 bases, with 10 bases left in between. CDR3 length: 16 residues. Drawing the rest from reference TRBV28 and TRBJ2-6, the complete variable domain is DVKVTQSSRYLVKRTGEKVFLECVQDMDHENMFWYRQDPGLGLRLIYFSYDVKMKEKGDIPEGYSVSREKKERFSLILESASTNQTSMYLCASSWNGNSGANVLTFGAGSRLTVL.

The rearrangement uses TRBV9 and TRBJ1-2; D may be TRBD1 (6 bases). V was clipped by 3 bases and J by 0 bases, with 18 bases between them. The CDR3 consists of 17 residues. Germline V CDR1 and CDR2: SGDLS, YYNGEE. CDR3 DNA: TGTGCCAGCAGCGACCCTCTACACGGGGGCACTAACTATGGCTACACCTTC. It translates to CASSDPLHGGTNYGYTF.

With respect to this clone: Other DNA variants within this sample encode the same CDR3. This sequence joins TRBV7-2 and TRBJ1-5; D not resolved. CDR1 and CDR2 (germline): SGHTA, FQGNSA. This CDR3 is 13 amino acids long. Trimming removed 3 bases at V and 0 bases at J, with 3 bases between. The CDR3 protein is CASSFNSNQPQHF. The CDR3 coding sequence is TGTGCCAGCAGCTTTAATAGCAATCAGCCCCAGCATTTT.

The chain recombines TRBV4-1 with TRBJ1-5, with D tentatively TRBD1 (5 bases). Germline V CDR1 and CDR2: MGHRA, YSYEKL. The CDR3 is made up of 13 amino acids. The V end was cut by 4 bases, the J end by 7 bases, with 11 bases between. The DNA for the CDR3 is TGCGCCAGCAGCCTCGGGGGTGGCCAGCCCCAGCATTTT. This translates into CASSLGGGQPQHF.

This chain uses TRBV27 with TRBJ1-2; D is ambiguous. The CDR3 spans 13 residues. CDR1 and CDR2 (germline): MNHEY, SMNVEV (reference sequence). The ends were cut back, 5 bases at V and 8 bases at J, with 15 bases in the middle. In nucleotides, the CDR3 is TGTGCCAGCAGTATCTCTCGTATCATGGGCTACACCTTC. It yields the protein CASSISRIMGYTF.

The V and J genes are TRBV7-9 and TRBJ2-1, with TRBD2 matching over 8 bases. With 1 base clipped from V and 3 bases from J, the junction kept 5 bases outside the gene matches. The length of the CDR3 is 16 residues. CDR1 is SEHNR and CDR2 is FQNEAQ in the germline V gene (reference sequence). CDR3 bases: TGTGCCAGCAGCTTAGTTACTAGCGGTTACTACAATGAGCAGTTCTTC. Translation gives CASSLVTSGYYNEQFF.